This TCR beta chain originates from a study of cytomegalovirus exposure and HLA in healthy donors. A remark on this clone: Its antigen remains unidentified.

The study's findings and limits: Across donors, most TCRs were seen rarely, yet some public ones were widespread. Compared with the approximately 680-donor mean, an Asian-associated ancestry cluster reportedly had fewer N-insertions, according to a later analysis. CMV antigen specificity of a few CMV-associated chains was confirmed in vitro. Cytomegalovirus-associated TCR beta chains were listed, numbering over 150.

Amplification used 60 Vbeta primers and 13 Jbeta primers. TCRdb's copy holds only in-frame clones and misses some; the assay was immunoSEQ multiplex PCR. Of about 130,000 clones detected, 80% appear once; the ten largest clones hold 1%. The receptor's source is a man aged 40-49 years in good health and CMV-seronegative. Sample: PBMCs.

The CDR3 spells CASSTSGRRDTQYF. DNA of the CDR3: TGTGCCAGTAGTACTAGCGGGAGGCGGGATACGCAGTATTTT. The chain combines TRBV19 with TRBJ2-3, with 11 positions matching TRBD2. Germline V gene lookup returns CDR1 LNHDA and CDR2 SQIVND (reference sequence). CDR3 length: 14 residues. V was pared by 4 bases and J by 6 bases, with 3 bases of the junction left unmatched.